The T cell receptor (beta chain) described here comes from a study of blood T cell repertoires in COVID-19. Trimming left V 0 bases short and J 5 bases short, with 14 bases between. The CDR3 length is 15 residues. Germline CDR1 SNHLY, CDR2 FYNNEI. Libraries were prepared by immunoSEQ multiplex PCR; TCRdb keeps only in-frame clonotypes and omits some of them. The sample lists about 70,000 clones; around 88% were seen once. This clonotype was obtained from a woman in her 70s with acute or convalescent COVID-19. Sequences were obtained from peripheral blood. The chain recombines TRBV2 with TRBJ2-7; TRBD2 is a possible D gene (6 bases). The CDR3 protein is CASSEARGWLNEQYF. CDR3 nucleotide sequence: TGTGCCAGCAGTGAAGCGCGGGGATGGCTGAACGAGCAGTACTTC.